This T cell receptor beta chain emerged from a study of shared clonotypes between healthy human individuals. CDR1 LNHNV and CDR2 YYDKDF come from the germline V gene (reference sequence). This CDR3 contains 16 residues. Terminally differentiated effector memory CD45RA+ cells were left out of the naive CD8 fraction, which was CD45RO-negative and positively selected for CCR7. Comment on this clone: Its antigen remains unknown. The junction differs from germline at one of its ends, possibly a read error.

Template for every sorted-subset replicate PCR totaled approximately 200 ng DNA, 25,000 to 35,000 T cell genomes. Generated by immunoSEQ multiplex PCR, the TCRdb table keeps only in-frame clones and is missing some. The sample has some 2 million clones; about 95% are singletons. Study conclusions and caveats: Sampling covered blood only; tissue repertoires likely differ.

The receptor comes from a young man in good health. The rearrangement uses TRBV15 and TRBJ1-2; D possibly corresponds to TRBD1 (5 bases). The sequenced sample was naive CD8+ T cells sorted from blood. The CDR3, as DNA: TGTGCCACCAGCCGAGAAACGCCACAGGAACCGGGCGGCTACACCTTC. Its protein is CATSRETPQEPGGYTF. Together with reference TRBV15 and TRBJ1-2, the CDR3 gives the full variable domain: DAMVIQNPRYQVTQFGKPVTLSCSQTLNHNVMYWYQQKSSQAPKLLFHYYDKDFNNEADTPDNFQSRRPNTSFCFLDIRSPGLGDTAMYLCATSRETPQEPGGYTFGSGTRLTVV.